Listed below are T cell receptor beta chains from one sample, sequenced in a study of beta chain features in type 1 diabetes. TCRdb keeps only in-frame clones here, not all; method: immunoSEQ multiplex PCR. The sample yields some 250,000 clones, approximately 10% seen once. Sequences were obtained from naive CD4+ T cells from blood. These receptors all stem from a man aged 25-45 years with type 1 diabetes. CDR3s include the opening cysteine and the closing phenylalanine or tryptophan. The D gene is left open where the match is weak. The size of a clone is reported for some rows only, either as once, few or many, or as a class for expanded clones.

TGCGCCAGCAGCTTTGGCAGGGGTAGCTCTGAGCAGTTCTTC	CASSFGRGSSEQFF	TRBV5-1	few	TRBJ2-1	NA
TGTGCCAGCACCTCCCACCGGGAAGCTTTCTTT	CASTSHREAFF	TRBV28	few	TRBJ1-1	NA
TGTGCCAGCAGCACCGGGACACCGGCCTACAATGAGCAGTTCTTC	CASSTGTPAYNEQFF	TRBV5-4	few	TRBJ2-1	NA
TGTGCCAGCACCCTCGGGGGAGGGCGCCCAGGGACTGAAGCTTTCTTT	CASTLGGGRPGTEAFF	TRBV28	NA	TRBJ1-1	NA
TGTGCCAGCAGCCCTCTAGCGGGCAGCTCCTACAATGAGCAGTTCTTC	CASSPLAGSSYNEQFF	TRBV7-9	few	TRBJ2-1	TRBD2
TGTGCCAGCATGAGGACAAGAGAGACCCAGTACTTC	CASMRTRETQYF	TRBV2	few	TRBJ2-5	NA
TGTGCCAGCAGCGTAGCTAGCGGGGGAATAAACACCGGGGAGCTGTTTTTT	CASSVASGGINTGELFF	TRBV9	NA	TRBJ2-2	TRBD2
TGCGCCAGCAGCTTGGCGGACAGGGCGGACACTGAAGCTTTCTTT	CASSLADRADTEAFF	TRBV5-1	NA	TRBJ1-1	TRBD1
TGTGCCAGCAGCTCGACTAGCGGGGGGGCCAGGGAGACCCAGTACTTC	CASSSTSGGARETQYF	TRBV7-8	few	TRBJ2-5	TRBD2
TGCGCCAGCAGCTTGGTAGGGAGCTCCTACAATGAGCAGTTCTTC	CASSLVGSSYNEQFF	TRBV5-1	few	TRBJ2-1	NA
TGTGCCCGGAGTCGGGGGGGCACTGAAGCTTTCTTT	CARSRGGTEAFF	TRBV30	NA	TRBJ1-1	NA
TGTGCCAGCAGCCAAGATTCGAGCGGGGGGGGTAATGAGCAGTTCTTC	CASSQDSSGGGNEQFF	TRBV4-2	few	TRBJ2-1	TRBD2
TGTGCCAGCAGCTTGGGACTAGCGGGGGGTTCCTACGAGCAGTACTTC	CASSLGLAGGSYEQYF	TRBV7-8	few	TRBJ2-7	TRBD2
TGTGCCAGCAGCTTAGTTGCTAGCGGGGGGGGTGAGCAGTACTTC	CASSLVASGGGEQYF	TRBV7-2	few	TRBJ2-7	TRBD2
TGCAGCGTTTCCGGGACTCATATGAGATACAATGAGCAGTTCTTC	CSVSGTHMRYNEQFF	TRBV29-1	few	TRBJ2-1	NA
TGTGCCAGCTCAACAGGGGAAGACTCACCCCTCCACTTT	CASSTGEDSPLHF	TRBV18	NA	TRBJ1-6	TRBD1
TGTGCCAGTAGTATCGGCGGGACGAATTTCTTT	CASSIGGTNFF	TRBV19	NA	TRBJ1-1	NA
TGTGCCAGCAGGCAGGTGGACGGGGAGCTGTTTTTT	CASRQVDGELFF	TRBV28	NA	TRBJ2-2	NA
TGCGCCAGCAGCTTTGGGGAACAGGGGTATGGCTACACCTTC	CASSFGEQGYGYTF	TRBV5-1	NA	TRBJ1-2	TRBD1
TGTGCCAGCAGTGAACTAGAGAGCTCCTATAATTCACCCCTCCACTTT	CASSELESSYNSPLHF	TRBV6-1	few	TRBJ1-6	NA
TGTGCCAGCACCCCGACGAAGGGGGAAAGCAATCAGCCCCAGCATTTT	CASTPTKGESNQPQHF	TRBV21-1	few	TRBJ1-5	NA
TGTGCCAGCAGTAAGGACACTAGCAATCAGCCCCAGCATTTT	CASSKDTSNQPQHF	TRBV2	few	TRBJ1-5	NA
TGTGCCAGCAGCTTGCGGTTAGCCAACCCGCAGTATTTT	CASSLRLANPQYF	TRBV7-2	NA	TRBJ2-3	NA
TGTGCCAGCTCACCGACAGCAGCCTCCTACGAGCAGTACTTC	CASSPTAASYEQYF	TRBV18	few	TRBJ2-7	NA
TGCGCCAGCAGCCAAGGGACAGCAAATGAAAAACTGTTTTTT	CASSQGTANEKLFF	TRBV4-3	few	TRBJ1-4	NA
TGTGCCAGCAGCCAAGTCTGGGGCCAGAGCACTGAAGCTTTCTTT	CASSQVWGQSTEAFF	TRBV4-2	few	TRBJ1-1	NA
TGCAGCGCTCAGGGGGGGGCCAACGTCCTGACTTTC	CSAQGGANVLTF	TRBV29-1	NA	TRBJ2-6	NA
TGCGCCAGCAGCGACCTCGGGACAGACAACGACGAGCAGTACTTC	CASSDLGTDNDEQYF	TRBV5-1	NA	TRBJ2-7	TRBD1
TGTGCCAGCTCACCACCCGGGACAGGGAGCTACGAGCAGTACTTC	CASSPPGTGSYEQYF	TRBV18	few	TRBJ2-7	TRBD1
TGTGCCAGCAGTGGCAGGGGGTATAATTCACCCCTCCACTTT	CASSGRGYNSPLHF	TRBV2	NA	TRBJ1-6	TRBD1
TGCGCCAGCACCGACCGTGGACTGCCTGGACAAGAGACCCAGTACTTC	CASTDRGLPGQETQYF	TRBV5-1	NA	TRBJ2-5	NA
TGTGCCAGCAGGCACCCCGGGACAGGATCCTACGAGCAGTACTTC	CASRHPGTGSYEQYF	TRBV11-2	few	TRBJ2-7	TRBD1
TGTGCCAGCAGCTTAGCGACTAGCACAGATACGCAGTATTTT	CASSLATSTDTQYF	TRBV7-9	few	TRBJ2-3	NA
TGTGCCAGCAGTGCCGGGACAGGGGGATATAGTGAGACCCAGTACTTC	CASSAGTGGYSETQYF	TRBV6-1	NA	TRBJ2-5	TRBD1
TGTGCCAGCAGTTTTAGAGGCCGGGACAATCAGCCCCAGCATTTT	CASSFRGRDNQPQHF	TRBV27	NA	TRBJ1-5	NA
TGTGCCAGCAGCGCCTCACAGGGCTGGGGTGAAAAACTGTTTTTT	CASSASQGWGEKLFF	TRBV7-2	NA	TRBJ1-4	NA
TGTGCCAGCAGCGTAGGTAGCGGGCCAGGCAGTGAGCAGTTCTTC	CASSVGSGPGSEQFF	TRBV9	few	TRBJ2-1	TRBD2
TGTGCTAGTGGTTTGGGACAGCCTGGGGCCAACGTCCTGACTTTC	CASGLGQPGANVLTF	TRBV12-5	NA	TRBJ2-6	NA
TGTGCCAGCAGTTACTCGAACGGTGCCGGCAATGAGCAGTTCTTC	CASSYSNGAGNEQFF	TRBV6-6	few	TRBJ2-1	NA
TGTGCCAGCAGCCCACTTGGCGGGGGCACTGAAGCTTTCTTT	CASSPLGGGTEAFF	TRBV11-2	few	TRBJ1-1	NA
TGCGCCAGCAGCCAAGGGCTAGCGGGGGGGCCAACCAAAAACATTCAGTACTTC	CASSQGLAGGPTKNIQYF	TRBV4-1	NA	TRBJ2-4	TRBD2